This note documents a single TCR beta chain sequence. Its cognate antigen is unknown. This specimen comes from a study of shared clonotypes between healthy human individuals. V gave up 4 bases and J gave up 0 bases, with 10 bases separating them. The length of the CDR3 is 15 residues. Germline V gives CDR1 SGHNT, CDR2 YYREEE (reference sequence). TCRdb's table, derived via immunoSEQ multiplex PCR, lists solely in-frame clones and lacks some. The repertoire holds around 1.6 million clones, with under 99% as singletons. General observations from the study: In a few donors, 4.5% to 5.5% of naive CD4 clonotypes appeared in common.

V is TRBV5-4 and J is TRBJ2-2; D may be TRBD1 (5 bases). The sequenced sample was naive CD4+ T cells sorted from blood. Subset reported: CD45RA+ positively selected. The sequence derives from a man aged 30-40 years in good health. The CDR3 DNA reads as TGTGCCAGCAGCCACAGACAGACGAACACCGGGGAGCTGTTTTTT. Its protein is CASSHRQTNTGELFF.